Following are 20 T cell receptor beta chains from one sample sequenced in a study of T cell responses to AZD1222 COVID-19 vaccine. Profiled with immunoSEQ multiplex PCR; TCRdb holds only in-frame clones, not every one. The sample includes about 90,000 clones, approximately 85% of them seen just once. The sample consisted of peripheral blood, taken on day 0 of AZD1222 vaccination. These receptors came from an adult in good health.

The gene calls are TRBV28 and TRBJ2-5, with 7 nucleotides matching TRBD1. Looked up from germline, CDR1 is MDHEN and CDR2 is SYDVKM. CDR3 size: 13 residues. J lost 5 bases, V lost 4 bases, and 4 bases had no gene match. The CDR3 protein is CASSSTGLETQYF. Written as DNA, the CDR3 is TGTGCCAGCAGTTCGACAGGGCTGGAGACCCAGTACTTC.

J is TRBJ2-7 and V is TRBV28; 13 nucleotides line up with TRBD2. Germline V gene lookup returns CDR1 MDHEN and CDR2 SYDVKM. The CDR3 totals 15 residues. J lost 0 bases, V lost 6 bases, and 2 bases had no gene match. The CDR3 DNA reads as TGTGCCAGCAGGGGACTAGCGGGACGCTCCTACGAGCAGTACTTC. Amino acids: CASRGLAGRSYEQYF.

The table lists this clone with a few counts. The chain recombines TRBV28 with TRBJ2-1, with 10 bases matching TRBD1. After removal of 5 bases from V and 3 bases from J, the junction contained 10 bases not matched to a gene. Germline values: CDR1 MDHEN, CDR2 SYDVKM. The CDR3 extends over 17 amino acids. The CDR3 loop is CASSPDLDRGLYNEQFF. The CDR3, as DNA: TGTGCCAGCAGTCCAGACCTAGACAGGGGGCTCTACAATGAGCAGTTCTTC.

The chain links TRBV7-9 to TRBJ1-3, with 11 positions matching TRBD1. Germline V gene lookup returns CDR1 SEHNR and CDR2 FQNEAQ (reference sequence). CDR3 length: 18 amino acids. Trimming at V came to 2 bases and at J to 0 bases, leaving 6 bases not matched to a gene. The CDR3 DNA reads TGTGCCAGCAGCTTACTGAGTGGGACAGGGGGCTCTGGAAACACCATATATTTT. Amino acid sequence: CASSLLSGTGGSGNTIYF. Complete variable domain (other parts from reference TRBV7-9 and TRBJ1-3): DTGVSQNPRHKITKRGQNVTFRCDPISEHNRLYWYRQTLGQGPEFLTYFQNEAQLEKSRLLSDRFSAERPKGSFSTLEIQRTEQGDSAMYLCASSLLSGTGGSGNTIYFGEGSWLTVV.

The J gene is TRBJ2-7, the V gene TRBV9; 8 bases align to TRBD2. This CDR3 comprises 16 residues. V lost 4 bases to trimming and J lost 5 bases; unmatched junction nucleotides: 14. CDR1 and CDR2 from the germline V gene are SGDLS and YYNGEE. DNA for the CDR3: TGTGCCAGCAGCCCAGCGGGAGCGGGAGCCTTCGACGAGCAGTACTTC. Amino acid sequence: CASSPAGAGAFDEQYF. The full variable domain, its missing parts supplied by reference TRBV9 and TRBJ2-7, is DSGVTQTPKHLITATGQRVTLRCSPRSGDLSVYWYQQSLDQGLQFLIQYYNGEERAKGNILERFSAQQFPDLHSELNLSSLELGDSALYFCASSPAGAGAFDEQYFGPGTRLTVT.

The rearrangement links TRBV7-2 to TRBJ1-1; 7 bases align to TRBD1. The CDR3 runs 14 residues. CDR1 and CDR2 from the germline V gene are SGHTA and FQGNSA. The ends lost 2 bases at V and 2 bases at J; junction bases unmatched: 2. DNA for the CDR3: TGTGCCAGCAGCTTAAGGGGGCCCAACACTGAAGCTTTCTTT. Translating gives CASSLRGPNTEAFF.

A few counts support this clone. The chain's CDR3 is CASSGPFTDTQYF. DNA for the CDR3: TGTGCCAGCAGTGGCCCCTTTACAGATACGCAGTATTTT. The chain employs TRBV2 and TRBJ2-3; D ambiguous. Germline lookup yields CDR1 SNHLY and CDR2 FYNNEI. V was trimmed by 4 bases and J by 3 bases, leaving 8 bases between them. The CDR3 length is 13 residues.

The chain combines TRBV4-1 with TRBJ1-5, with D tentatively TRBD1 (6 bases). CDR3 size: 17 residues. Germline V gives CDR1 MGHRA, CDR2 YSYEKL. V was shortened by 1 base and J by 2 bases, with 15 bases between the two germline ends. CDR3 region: CASSQGPAGERNQPQHF. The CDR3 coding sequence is TGCGCCAGCAGCCAAGGTCCAGCAGGGGAGCGCAATCAGCCCCAGCATTTT.

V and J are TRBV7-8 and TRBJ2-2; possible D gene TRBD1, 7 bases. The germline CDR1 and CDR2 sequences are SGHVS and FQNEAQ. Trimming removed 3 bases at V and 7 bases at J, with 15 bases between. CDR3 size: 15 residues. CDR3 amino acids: CASSFIQGRSGELFF. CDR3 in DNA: TGTGCCAGCAGCTTTATACAGGGGAGGAGCGGGGAGCTGTTTTTT. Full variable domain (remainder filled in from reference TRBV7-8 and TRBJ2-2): GAGVSQSPRYKVAKRGQDVALRCDPISGHVSLFWYQQALGQGPEFLTYFQNEAQLDKSGLPSDRFFAERPEGSVSTLKIQRTQQEDSAVYLCASSFIQGRSGELFFGEGSRLTVL.

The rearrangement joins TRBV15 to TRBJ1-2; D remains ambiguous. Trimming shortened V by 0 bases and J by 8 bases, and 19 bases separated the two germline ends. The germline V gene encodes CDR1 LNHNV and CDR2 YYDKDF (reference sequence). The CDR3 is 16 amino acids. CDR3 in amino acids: CATSRDRLVLQEGYTF. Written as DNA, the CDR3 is TGTGCCACCAGCAGAGATAGGTTAGTCCTCCAGGAGGGCTACACCTTC. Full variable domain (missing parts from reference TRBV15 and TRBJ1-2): DAMVIQNPRYQVTQFGKPVTLSCSQTLNHNVMYWYQQKSSQAPKLLFHYYDKDFNNEADTPDNFQSRRPNTSFCFLDIRSPGLGDTAMYLCATSRDRLVLQEGYTFGSGTRLTVV.

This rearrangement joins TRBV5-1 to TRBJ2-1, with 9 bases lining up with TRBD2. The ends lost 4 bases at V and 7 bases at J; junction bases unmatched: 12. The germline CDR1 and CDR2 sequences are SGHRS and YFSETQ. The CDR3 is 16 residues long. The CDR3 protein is CASSPTAGTSGNEQFF. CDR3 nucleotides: TGCGCCAGCAGCCCGACAGCAGGCACTAGCGGGAATGAGCAGTTCTTC.

CDR3: CASSLYQNTEAFF. In DNA form, the CDR3 reads TGTGCCAGCAGTTTATATCAGAACACTGAAGCTTTCTTT. The V and J genes are TRBV27 and TRBJ1-1, with no clear D. Germline V lookup: CDR1 MNHEY, CDR2 SMNVEV (reference sequence). There are 13 residues in the CDR3. The V gene lost 1 base and the J gene lost 1 base, with 4 bases spanning the gap.

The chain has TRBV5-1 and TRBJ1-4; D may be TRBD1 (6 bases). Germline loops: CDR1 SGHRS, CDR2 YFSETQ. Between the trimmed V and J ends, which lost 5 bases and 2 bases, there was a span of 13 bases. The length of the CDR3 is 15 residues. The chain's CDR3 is CASRKADSTNEKLFF. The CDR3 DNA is TGCGCCAGCAGAAAGGCGGACAGCACTAATGAAAAACTGTTTTTT.

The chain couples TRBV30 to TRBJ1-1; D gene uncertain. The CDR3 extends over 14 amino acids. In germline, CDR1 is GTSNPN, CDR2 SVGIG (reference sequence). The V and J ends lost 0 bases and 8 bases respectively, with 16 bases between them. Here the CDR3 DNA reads TGTGCCTGGAGTGTCACATGGGGATTTGAGGAAGCTTTCTTT. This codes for CAWSVTWGFEEAFF.

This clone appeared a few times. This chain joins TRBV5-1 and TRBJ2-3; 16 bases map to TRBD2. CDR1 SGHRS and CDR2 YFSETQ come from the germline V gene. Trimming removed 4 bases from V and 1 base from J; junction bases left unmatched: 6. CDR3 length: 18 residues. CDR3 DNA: TGCGCCAGCAGCGGGGGGACTAGCGGGAGGGCCGGCACAGATACGCAGTATTTT. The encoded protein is CASSGGTSGRAGTDTQYF.

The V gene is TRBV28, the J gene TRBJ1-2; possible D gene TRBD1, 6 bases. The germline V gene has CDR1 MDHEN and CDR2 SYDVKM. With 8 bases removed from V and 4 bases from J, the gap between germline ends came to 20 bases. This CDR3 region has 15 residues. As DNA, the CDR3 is TGTGCCAGCGCGATTGGGGGGCAGACGCCCTATGGCTACACCTTC. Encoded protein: CASAIGGQTPYGYTF.

The chain's CDR3 is CASSLGWTGRSRTDTQYF. The DNA of the CDR3 is TGTGCCAGCAGCTTGGGGTGGACAGGGCGAAGCCGCACAGATACGCAGTATTTT. The genes are TRBV5-4 and TRBJ2-3, with 8 bases lining up with TRBD1. Losses at the gene ends were 0 bases for V and 1 base for J; bases not matched to a gene: 10. Germline CDR1 is SGHNT and CDR2 is YYREEE (reference sequence). This CDR3 comprises 18 residues.

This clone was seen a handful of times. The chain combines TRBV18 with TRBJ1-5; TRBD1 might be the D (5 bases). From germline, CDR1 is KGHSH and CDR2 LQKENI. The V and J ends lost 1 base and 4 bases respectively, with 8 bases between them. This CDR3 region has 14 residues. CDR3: CASSPQGSNQPQHF. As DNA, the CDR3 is TGTGCCAGCTCACCACAGGGGTCAAATCAGCCCCAGCATTTT. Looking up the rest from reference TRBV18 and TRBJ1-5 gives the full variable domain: NAGVMQNPRHLVRRRGQEARLRCSPMKGHSHVYWYRQLPEEGLKFMVYLQKENIIDESGMPKERFSAEFPKEGPSILRIQQVVRGDSAAYFCASSPQGSNQPQHFGDGTRLSIL.

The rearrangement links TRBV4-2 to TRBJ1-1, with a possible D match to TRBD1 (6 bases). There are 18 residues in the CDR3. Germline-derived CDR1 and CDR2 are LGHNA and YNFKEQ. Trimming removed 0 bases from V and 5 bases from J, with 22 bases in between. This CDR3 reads CASSQDGRLWGRGTEAFF. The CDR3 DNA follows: TGTGCCAGCAGCCAAGATGGAAGGTTGTGGGGGCGCGGGACTGAAGCTTTCTTT.

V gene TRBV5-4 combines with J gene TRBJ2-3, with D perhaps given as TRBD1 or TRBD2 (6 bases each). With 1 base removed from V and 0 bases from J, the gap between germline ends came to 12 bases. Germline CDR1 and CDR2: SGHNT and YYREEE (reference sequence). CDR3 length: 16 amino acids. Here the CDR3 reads CASSLRGRLSTDTQYF. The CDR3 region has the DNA TGTGCCAGCAGCTTGAGGGGGAGGCTTAGCACAGATACGCAGTATTTT. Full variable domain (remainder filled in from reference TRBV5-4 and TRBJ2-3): ETGVTQSPTHLIKTRGQQVTLRCSSQSGHNTVSWYQQALGQGPQFIFQYYREEENGRGNFPPRFSGLQFPNYSSELNVNALELDDSALYLCASSLRGRLSTDTQYFGPGTRLTVL.